The clone carrying this TCR beta chain has only a few counts. Its specificity is unknown. This entry comes from a study of T cell responses to AZD1222 COVID-19 vaccine. The study, taken as a whole, reports: White British ancestry dominated among donors, who included more females, and clonal diversity was possibly underestimated.

CDR3 length: 14 residues. Germline V lookup: CDR1 SGHAT, CDR2 FQNNGV. Trimming took 4 bases from V and 6 from J; bases not matched to a gene: 7. Method: immunoSEQ multiplex PCR; TCRdb's copy keeps in-frame clones and lacks some. The sample records around 150,000 clones, around 92% being singletons. The chain employs TRBV11-2 and TRBJ1-2, with TRBD1 matching over 8 bases. The sample consisted of peripheral blood, taken 28 days after the second AZD1222 dose. This clonotype was obtained from an adult who received the AZD1222 COVID-19 vaccine. CDR3 sequence reads: CASSSWGQDNGYTF. The CDR3 DNA sequence: TGTGCCAGCAGCTCCTGGGGACAGGATAATGGCTACACCTTC.